Included here is one T cell receptor (beta chain) sequence, with context. Its specificity is not known. The PCR had 60 Vbeta and 13 Jbeta primers. Only in-frame clones appear in the TCRdb table, and some are missing; sequencing was by immunoSEQ multiplex PCR. The sample shows more than 110,000 clones, 73% of them seen only once. The source of the sample is a study of cytomegalovirus exposure and HLA in healthy donors. Study-level findings and limits: The CMV antigen specificity of a few CMV-associated chains was confirmed through in vitro analysis. Later work associated 17,000 or so TCR beta sequences with HLA alleles at 0.05 false discovery rate. Many donors carried some public TCRs, although rarity characterized most TCR sequences. Donor immune exposure was known only as CMV serostatus.

Germline CDR1 SEHNR, CDR2 FQNEAQ (reference sequence). CDR3 length equals 15 residues. Trimming took off 6 bases at V and 0 bases at J, with 14 bases between the two ends. The TCR originated in a human donor in good health. The J gene is TRBJ1-1, the V gene TRBV7-9; D is perhaps TRBD1 (5 bases). Sequencing was performed on PBMCs. The CDR3 sequence: CASSQSSGVNTEAFF. CDR3 DNA sequence: TGTGCCAGCAGTCAATCGTCGGGGGTGAACACTGAAGCTTTCTTT.